The T cell receptor (beta chain) under discussion was sequenced for a study of cytomegalovirus exposure and HLA in healthy donors. Regarding the study as a whole: In the analysis, some V segments, TRBV6-2 and TRBV6-3 included, were excluded as indistinguishable. As a later analysis revealed, most CMV-associated TCR beta chains appeared HLA-restricted. In an earlier analysis, in some 600 donors, most V segments appeared productive either ~87% or ~30% of the time.

There were likely unrecorded immune exposures, though donors were nominally healthy when sampled. The CDR3 is 15 residues long. V gave up 0 bases and J gave up 7 bases; unmatched junction bases: 6. The germline V gene encodes CDR1 LGHNA and CDR2 YNFKEQ. With respect to this clone: Its antigen is still unknown.

A multiplex PCR was run with 60 Vbeta primers and 13 Jbeta primers. Clones were sequenced by immunoSEQ multiplex PCR, and TCRdb holds only the in-frame ones, with some missing. The profile shows over 150,000 clones, roughly 80% of them singletons. V is TRBV4-2 and J is TRBJ2-7, with 10 positions matching TRBD2. Sequenced: PBMCs. This clonotype was sampled from a human donor in good health. DNA for the CDR3: TGTGCCAGCAGCCAAGAGCTAGCGGGGGCAAGGGAGCAGTACTTC. Amino acids: CASSQELAGAREQYF.